The text below deals with one T cell receptor (beta chain). Its specificity is not known. These data belong to a study of shared clonotypes between healthy human individuals. Overall study context: Donor ages ranged 18 to 49 years: a couple of women, a few men. CD4 naive and CD4 memory each took three plates per donor, while CD8 naive took two and CD8 memory one. Study-level points and caveats: Estimated richness was generally greater in naive than memory subsets.

Repertoires were generated with immunoSEQ multiplex PCR, while TCRdb's copy carries only in-frame clones and drops some. Among approximately 640,000 clones, roughly 88% were seen once, and the ten largest hold approximately 35%. Sequencing was performed on memory CD8+ T cells from PBMCs. Subset of the sample: CD45RO+ cells pooled with CCR7-negative TemRA cells. This TCR was recovered from a man younger than 30 in good health. Some clones in this sample may be carry-over from other donors' samples.

The CDR3 spells CASSLGVYTEAFF. The CDR3 nucleotides read TGTGCCAGTAGTCTGGGGGTATATACTGAAGCTTTCTTT. The chain is built from TRBV19 and TRBJ1-1; perhaps TRBD1 as D (5 bases). The V gene lost 5 bases and the J gene lost 5 bases, with 12 bases spanning the gap. Germline V lookup: CDR1 LNHDA, CDR2 SQIVND (reference sequence). CDR3 size: 13 residues.